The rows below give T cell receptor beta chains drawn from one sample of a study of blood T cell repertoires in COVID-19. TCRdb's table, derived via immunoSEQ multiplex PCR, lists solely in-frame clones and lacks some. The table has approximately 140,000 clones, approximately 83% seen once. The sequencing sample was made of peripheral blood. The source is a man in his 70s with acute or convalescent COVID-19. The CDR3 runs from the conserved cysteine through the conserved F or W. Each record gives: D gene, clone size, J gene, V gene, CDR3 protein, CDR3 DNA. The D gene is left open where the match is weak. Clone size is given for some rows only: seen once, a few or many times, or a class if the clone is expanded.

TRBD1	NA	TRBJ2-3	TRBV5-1	CASSAGQGDTDTQYF	TGCGCCAGCAGCGCGGGACAGGGTGACACAGATACGCAGTATTTT
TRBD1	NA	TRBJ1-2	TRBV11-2	CASSPQGALGYTF	TGTGCCAGCAGTCCTCAGGGGGCGTTGGGCTACACCTTC
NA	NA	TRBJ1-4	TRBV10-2	CASSESGATNEKLFF	TGCGCCAGCAGTGAGTCAGGGGCAACTAATGAAAAACTGTTTTTT
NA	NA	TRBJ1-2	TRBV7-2	CASSLGTEYGYTF	TGTGCCAGCAGCTTAGGGACAGAATATGGCTACACCTTC
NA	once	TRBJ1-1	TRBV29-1	CSVLQGGINTEAFF	TGCAGCGTTCTACAGGGAGGGATTAACACTGAAGCTTTCTTT
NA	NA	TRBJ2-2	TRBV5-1	CASSLLPTGTNTGELFF	TGCGCCAGCAGCTTGCTGCCGACGGGGACGAACACCGGGGAGCTGTTTTTT
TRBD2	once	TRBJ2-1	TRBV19	CASGPWGGGRFNEQFF	TGTGCCAGTGGCCCTTGGGGGGGAGGGAGGTTCAATGAGCAGTTCTTC
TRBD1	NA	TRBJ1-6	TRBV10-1	CASSGTGLASPLHF	TGCGCCAGCAGTGGGACAGGGCTGGCTTCACCCCTCCACTTT
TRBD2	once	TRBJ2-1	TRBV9	CASSVSGLAGFDEQFF	TGTGCCAGCAGCGTCTCGGGACTAGCGGGTTTCGATGAGCAGTTCTTC
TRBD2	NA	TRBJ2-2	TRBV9	CASSTSNSTSGRAWGTGELFF	TGTGCCAGCAGCACTTCCAATTCGACTAGCGGGAGGGCCTGGGGCACCGGGGAGCTGTTTTTT
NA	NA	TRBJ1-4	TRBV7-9	CASSPRGQSEKLFF	TGTGCCAGCAGCCCAAGGGGTCAAAGTGAAAAACTGTTTTTT
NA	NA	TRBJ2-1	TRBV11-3	CASSLAVANEQFF	TGTGCCAGCAGCTTAGCTGTGGCCAATGAGCAGTTCTTC
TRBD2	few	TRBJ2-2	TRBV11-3	CASSSRIAGNTGELFF	TGTGCCAGCAGCTCAAGGATAGCGGGAAATACCGGGGAGCTGTTTTTT
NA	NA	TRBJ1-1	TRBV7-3	CASSLSGPNTEAFF	TGTGCCAGCAGCTTAAGTGGCCCGAACACTGAAGCTTTCTTT
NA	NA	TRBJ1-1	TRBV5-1	CASSAAGAKDGEAFF	TGCGCCAGCAGCGCTGCAGGGGCGAAAGACGGTGAAGCTTTCTTT
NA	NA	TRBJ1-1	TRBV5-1	CASSSGQPNTEAFF	TGCGCCAGCAGCTCGGGACAACCGAACACTGAAGCTTTCTTT
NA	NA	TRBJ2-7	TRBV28	CASSSRRAGSYEQYF	TGTGCCAGCAGCAGCAGGAGGGCCGGATCCTACGAGCAGTACTTC
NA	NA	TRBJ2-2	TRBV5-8	CASSLGGLITGELFF	TGTGCCAGCAGCTTGGGAGGGCTAATCACCGGGGAGCTGTTTTTT
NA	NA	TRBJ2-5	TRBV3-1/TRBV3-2	CASSQIGTQETQYF	TGTGCCAGCAGCCAGATCGGGACTCAAGAGACCCAGTACTTC
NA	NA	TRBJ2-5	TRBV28	CASSLVAVYQETQYF	TGTGCCAGCAGTTTAGTTGCAGTTTACCAAGAGACCCAGTACTTC
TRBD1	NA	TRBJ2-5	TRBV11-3	CASSSGQEETQYF	TGTGCCAGCAGCTCAGGACAGGAGGAGACCCAGTACTTC
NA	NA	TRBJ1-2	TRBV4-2	CASSQESGEQVYGYTF	TGTGCCAGCAGCCAAGAGTCGGGGGAACAGGTCTATGGCTACACCTTC
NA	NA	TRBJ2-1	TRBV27	CASSFLFNNEQFF	TGTGCCAGCAGTTTCCTATTTAACAATGAGCAGTTCTTC
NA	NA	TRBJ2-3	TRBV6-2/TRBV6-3	CASSFFSSGRTDTQYF	TGTGCCAGCAGTTTCTTCTCGAGCGGGCGCACAGATACGCAGTATTTT
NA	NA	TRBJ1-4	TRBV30	CAWTPIGGVGEKLFF	TGTGCCTGGACCCCCATCGGAGGGGTAGGGGAAAAACTGTTTTTT
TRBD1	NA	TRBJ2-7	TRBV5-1	CASRLTGQGSYEQYF	TGCGCCAGCAGACTCACCGGACAGGGGTCGTACGAGCAGTACTTC
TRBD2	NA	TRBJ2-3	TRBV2	CASSEPPGGTQYF	TGTGCCAGCAGTGAACCTCCGGGGGGTACGCAGTATTTT
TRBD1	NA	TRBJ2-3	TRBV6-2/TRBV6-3	CASSPGTVADTQYF	TGTGCCAGCAGTCCCGGGACAGTGGCAGATACGCAGTATTTT
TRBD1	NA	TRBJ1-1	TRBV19	CASSMGQGVGTEAFF	TGTGCCAGTAGTATGGGGCAGGGGGTGGGCACTGAAGCTTTCTTT
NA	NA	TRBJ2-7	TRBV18	CASSLKYEATYEQYF	TGTGCCAGCTCACTCAAATACGAGGCCACCTACGAGCAGTACTTC
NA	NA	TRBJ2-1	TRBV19	CASTPLTGNNEQFF	TGTGCCAGTACCCCCCTAACAGGGAACAATGAGCAGTTCTTC
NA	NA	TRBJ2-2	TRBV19	CASSIVGAVYANTGELFF	TGTGCCAGTAGTATAGTGGGGGCGGTTTACGCGAACACCGGGGAGCTGTTTTTT
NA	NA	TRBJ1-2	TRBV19	CASSMRTVRRDGYTF	TGTGCCAGTAGTATGCGGACAGTCCGTAGGGATGGCTACACCTTC
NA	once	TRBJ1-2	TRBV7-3	CASSADRYSGYTF	TGTGCCAGCAGCGCCGACAGGTATTCTGGCTACACCTTC
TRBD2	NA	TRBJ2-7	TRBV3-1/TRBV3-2	CASSQVLGTSGTYEQYF	TGTGCCAGCAGCCAAGTGCTTGGCACTAGCGGAACCTACGAGCAGTACTTC
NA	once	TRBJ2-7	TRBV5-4	CATRGGVAYEQYF	TGTGCCACCAGAGGGGGGGTGGCCTACGAGCAGTACTTC
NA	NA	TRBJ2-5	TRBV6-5	CASRIQGRETQYF	TGTGCCAGCAGGATCCAGGGGCGAGAGACCCAGTACTTC
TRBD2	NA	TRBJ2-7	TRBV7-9	CASSPSFESGTAYEQYF	TGTGCCAGCAGCCCTTCGTTCGAAAGCGGGACCGCCTACGAGCAGTACTTC
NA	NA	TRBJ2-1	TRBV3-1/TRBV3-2	CASSQDHPDEQFF	TGTGCCAGCAGCCAAGATCACCCAGATGAGCAGTTCTTC
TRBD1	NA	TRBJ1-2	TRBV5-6	CASSQTGTYGYTF	TGTGCCAGCAGCCAGACAGGGACCTATGGCTACACCTTC
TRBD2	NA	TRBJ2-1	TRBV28	CASSSRTSSHEQFF	TGTGCCAGCAGTTCACGGACTAGTTCCCATGAGCAGTTCTTC
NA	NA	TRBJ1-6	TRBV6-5	CASRSTGVFNSPLHF	TGTGCCAGCAGGTCGACCGGGGTGTTTAATTCACCCCTCCACTTT
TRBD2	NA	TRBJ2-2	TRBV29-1	CSVTRLAGGGTGELFF	TGCAGCGTCACCCGACTAGCGGGAGGGGGCACCGGGGAGCTGTTTTTT
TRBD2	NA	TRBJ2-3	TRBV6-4	CASSASGRAGADTQYF	TGTGCCAGCAGTGCTAGCGGGAGGGCCGGTGCAGATACGCAGTATTTT
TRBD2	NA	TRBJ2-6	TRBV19	CASTRRRESGANVLTF	TGTGCCAGTACCAGAAGGCGGGAGTCCGGGGCCAACGTCCTGACTTTC
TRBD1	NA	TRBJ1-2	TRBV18	CASSSYSGTGVYGYTF	TGTGCCAGCTCATCTTATTCCGGGACAGGGGTCTATGGCTACACCTTC
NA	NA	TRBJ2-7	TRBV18	CASSPSSYEQYF	TGTGCCAGCTCACCCAGCTCCTACGAGCAGTACTTC
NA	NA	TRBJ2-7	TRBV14	CASSALARYEQYF	TGTGCCAGCAGCGCCCTAGCGAGGTACGAGCAGTACTTC
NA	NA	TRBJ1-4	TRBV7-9	CASSPEGPREKLFF	TGTGCCAGCAGCCCGGAGGGACCTCGGGAAAAACTGTTTTTT